These 19 T cell receptor beta chains originate from one sample sequenced in a study of CD8 T cells in ankylosing spondylitis. From the 5' RACE reads, TCRdb called clonotypes with MiXCR, one entry per CDR3 protein. This table has around 130,000 distinct CDR3 sequences, about an eighth appearing once. Sequencing was performed on blood, either unsorted or a sorted T cell fraction (not recorded which). The receptors here all came from a female donor with ankylosing spondylitis or in good health (not recorded which).

In its sample, this clonotype was seen a few times. The chain carries TRBV2 and TRBJ2-7, with D uncertain. This CDR3 is 13 amino acids long. The germline V gene encodes CDR1 SNHLY and CDR2 FYNNEI. Deletions cut 3 bases from V and 0 bases from J, with 6 bases between. The CDR3 sequence: CASSDGDSYEQYF. CDR3 nucleotides: TGTGCCAGCAGTGATGGAGACTCCTACGAGCAGTACTTC. Filled out from reference TRBV2 and TRBJ2-7, the complete variable domain reads EPEVTQTPSHQVTQMGQEVILRCVPISNHLYFYWYRQILGQKVEFLVSFYNNEISEKSEIFDDQFSVERPDGSNFTLKIRSTKLEDSAMYFCASSDGDSYEQYFGPGTRLTVT.

Notes on this clonotype: This may be a read error: a much more frequent sequence differs by one nucleotide. The rearrangement links TRBV12-3 or TRBV12-4 to TRBJ1-5; D is undetermined. The CDR3 sequence is 15 residues long. V lost 5 bases and J 2 bases, leaving 13 bases between the germline ends. CDR3 loop: CASSPLPGGNQPQHF. CDR3 nucleotides: TGTGCCAGCAGTCCACTACCGGGTGGCAATCAGCCCCAGCATTTT.

This chain uses TRBV7-8 with TRBJ2-4; 13 bases are shared with TRBD2. The germline V gene has CDR1 SGHVS and CDR2 FQNEAQ. V lost 3 bases, J lost 3 bases, and 11 bases stayed unmatched. The CDR3 is 19 amino acids. CDR3 loop: CASSFTSGGAGLDKNIQYF. The CDR3 nucleotides read TGTGCCAGCAGCTTCACTAGCGGGGGGGCCGGTTTGGACAAAAACATTCAGTACTTC.

This clonotype was counted at least ten times. This chain connects TRBV6-1 to TRBJ2-5; weak D call: TRBD2 (6 bases). Trimming removed 6 bases at V and 0 bases at J, with 8 bases between. CDR1 is MNHNS and CDR2 is SASEGT in the germline V gene. CDR3 size: 13 residues. This CDR3 reads CASRSGDQETQYF. CDR3 nucleotide sequence: TGTGCCAGCAGATCGGGAGACCAAGAGACCCAGTACTTC.

Note on this clonotype: A much larger clone lies one base from this, so it may be a read error. The chain uses TRBV2 and TRBJ1-2, with unresolved D. This CDR3 is built from 16 residues. V was cut by 4 bases and J by 0 bases, with 15 bases left in between. Germline V gives CDR1 SNHLY, CDR2 FYNNEI. The CDR3 loop is CASSAIARPTNYGYTF. DNA for the CDR3: TGTGCCAGCAGTGCTATCGCCCGACCGACTAACTATGGCTACACCTTC.

This clonotype was detected ten times or more. The chain carries TRBV7-3 and TRBJ2-1; D unresolved. Trimming cost V 5 bases and J 5 bases, with 13 bases left between them. Per the germline V gene, CDR1 is SGHTA and CDR2 is FQGTGA. There are 14 residues in the CDR3. This CDR3 is CASSPSDTHNEQFF. CDR3 sequence (DNA): TGTGCCAGCAGCCCCTCTGACACCCACAATGAGCAGTTCTTC.

This clonotype was seen ten or more times. V usage is TRBV14 and J usage is TRBJ2-7; 8 bases are a match to TRBD1. Germline V lookup: CDR1 SGHDN, CDR2 FVKESK. This CDR3 is 15 amino acids long. J lost 2 bases, V lost 4 bases, and 7 bases had no gene match. The CDR3 loop reads CASSPLTGETYEQYF. The CDR3 nucleotides are TGTGCCAGCAGCCCCCTGACAGGGGAGACCTACGAGCAGTACTTC.

This clonotype occurred a few times. This chain links TRBV23-1 with TRBJ2-1, with D hard to call. TRBV23-1 belongs to the ORF category, with a function that is uncertain. The length of the CDR3 is 16 residues. Trimming pared 0 bases from V and 1 base from J, leaving 10 bases between. CDR3 nucleotides: TGCGCCAGCAGTCAATCGTGGTACTATTCCTACAATGAGCAGTTCTTC. Translated, it gives CASSQSWYYSYNEQFF.

This rearrangement joins TRBV14 to TRBJ2-5; 8 bases are shared with TRBD1. The length of the CDR3 is 16 residues. Germline V CDR1 and CDR2: SGHDN, FVKESK. With 2 bases clipped from V and 4 bases from J, the junction kept 9 bases outside the gene matches. This CDR3 reads CASSQIKPTGGETQYF. The CDR3 region has the DNA TGTGCCAGCAGCCAAATCAAGCCCACAGGGGGAGAGACCCAGTACTTC.

This sequence joins TRBV5-1 and TRBJ2-7; 7 bases line up with TRBD1. The CDR3 extends over 14 amino acids. V lost 3 bases and J lost 2; bases outside the gene matches: 5. Germline V gene lookup returns CDR1 SGHRS and CDR2 YFSETQ. As DNA, the CDR3 is TGCGCCAGCAGCTGGGCGACAGGGACCTACGAGCAGTACTTC. It specifies CASSWATGTYEQYF.

The DNA for the CDR3 is TGTGCCAGCAGCTTCGGCAGTGCTGGGCTGCGCTATGGCTACACCTTC. This codes for CASSFGSAGLRYGYTF. This sequence joins TRBV7-9 and TRBJ1-2; no reliable D call. The CDR3 sequence is 16 residues long. Looked up from germline, CDR1 is SEHNR and CDR2 is FQNEAQ (reference sequence). The ends were cut back, 3 bases at V and 4 bases at J, with 18 bases in the middle.

This sequence joins TRBV5-1 and TRBJ2-3; 9 bases map to TRBD2. The CDR3 is 17 residues long. CDR1 is SGHRS, CDR2 YFSETQ, per germline. V trimming: 3 bases; J trimming: 0 bases; junction bases outside the gene matches: 8. CDR3 region: CASSSGTSSPSTDTQYF. Here the CDR3 DNA reads TGCGCCAGCAGCTCCGGGACTAGCTCCCCTAGCACAGATACGCAGTATTTT.

This clonotype was found a few times. This sequence joins TRBV20-1 and TRBJ1-1; D unresolved. This CDR3 has 11 amino acids. V shed 6 bases and J shed 7 bases, with 12 bases lying between them. CDR1 and CDR2 from the germline V gene are DFQATT and SNEGSKA (reference sequence). This chain's CDR3 is CSATPEIEAFF. The CDR3 DNA reads TGCAGTGCAACCCCAGAGATTGAAGCTTTCTTT.

The V gene is TRBV29-1, the J gene TRBJ1-1; the D is unclear. This CDR3 region has 13 residues. V was pared by 6 bases and J by 10 bases, with 21 bases between. Looked up from germline, CDR1 is SQVTM and CDR2 is ANQGSEA. This CDR3 is CSVSLDTKGRAFF. The DNA of the CDR3 is TGCAGCGTATCCCTCGACACCAAGGGCCGAGCTTTCTTT.

This clonotype has ten or more counts. The rearrangement joins TRBV12-3 or TRBV12-4 to TRBJ1-1; a possible D gene is TRBD1 (5 bases). The V end lost 2 bases, the J end lost 8 bases, and 12 bases lay between the germline ends. The CDR3 is 13 amino acids. CDR3 sequence (DNA): TGTGCCAGCAGTTTACCCGACAGACCAGAAGCTTTCTTT. This gives the protein CASSLPDRPEAFF.

This clonotype was observed at least ten times. This sequence joins TRBV20-1 and TRBJ2-5, with 9 bases fitting TRBD1. The V and J ends lost 3 bases and 5 bases, in that order; junction bases with no gene match: 13. This CDR3 contains 16 residues. Per germline, CDR1 DFQATT and CDR2 SNEGSKA (reference sequence). The CDR3 protein is CSARLTGTGWGETQYF. The CDR3 DNA reads TGCAGTGCTAGGCTAACCGGGACAGGGTGGGGGGAGACCCAGTACTTC.

The rearrangement uses TRBV28 and TRBJ2-3; 10 nucleotides agree with TRBD2. The ends lost 6 bases at V and 0 bases at J; junction bases unmatched: 3. Germline CDR1 is MDHEN and CDR2 is SYDVKM. The CDR3 runs 15 residues. In DNA, the CDR3 is TGTGCCAGCAGCCAGCGGGGGGGCAGCACAGATACGCAGTATTTT. Its protein is CASSQRGGSTDTQYF.

This clonotype was counted many times. V is TRBV21-1 and J is TRBJ1-1. TRBV21-1 counts as a pseudogene. The CDR3 length is 16 residues. CDR3 region: CASSKATTFLNTEAFF. Here the CDR3 DNA reads TGTGCCAGCAGCAAAGCAACAACCTTTCTGAACACTGAAGCTTTCTTT.

This clonotype was counted ten times or more. The chain combines TRBV12-3 or TRBV12-4 with TRBJ2-5; maybe TRBD1 (6 bases). This CDR3 comprises 14 residues. V was trimmed by 2 bases and J by 5 bases, leaving 12 bases between them. The CDR3 spells CASSLSSQGETQYF. CDR3 DNA: TGTGCCAGCAGTTTAAGTTCCCAGGGGGAGACCCAGTACTTC.